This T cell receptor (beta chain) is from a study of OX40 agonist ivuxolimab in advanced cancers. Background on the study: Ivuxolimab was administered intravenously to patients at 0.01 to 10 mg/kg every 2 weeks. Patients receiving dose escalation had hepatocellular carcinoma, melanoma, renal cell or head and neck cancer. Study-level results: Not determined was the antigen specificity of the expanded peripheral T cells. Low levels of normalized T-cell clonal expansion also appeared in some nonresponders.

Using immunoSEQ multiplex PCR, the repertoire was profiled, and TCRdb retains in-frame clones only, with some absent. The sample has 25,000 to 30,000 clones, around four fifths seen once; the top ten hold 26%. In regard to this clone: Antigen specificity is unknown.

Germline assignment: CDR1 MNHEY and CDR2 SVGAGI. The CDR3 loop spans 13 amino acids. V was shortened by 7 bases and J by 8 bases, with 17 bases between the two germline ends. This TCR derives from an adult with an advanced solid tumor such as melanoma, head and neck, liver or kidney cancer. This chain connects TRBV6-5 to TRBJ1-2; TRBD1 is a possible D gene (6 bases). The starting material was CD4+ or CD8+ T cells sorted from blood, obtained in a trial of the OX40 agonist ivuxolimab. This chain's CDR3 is CASTGITGLGYTF. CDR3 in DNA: TGTGCCAGCACGGGCATAACAGGGTTGGGCTACACCTTC.